This T cell receptor (beta chain) is drawn from a study of blood T cell repertoires in COVID-19. Across the study: There were acute and convalescent COVID-19 samples, and they came from the United States, Italy and Spain. PBMCs, B-cell-depleted T cells, or T cells provided the cDNA or gDNA that made up the material.

Germline assignment: CDR1 SGHRS and CDR2 YFSETQ. J was trimmed by 0 bases and V by 4 bases; bases with no gene match: 7. This CDR3 comprises 17 residues. Profiling relied on immunoSEQ multiplex PCR, and the TCRdb table lists in-frame clones only, not all of them. The repertoire includes about 27,000 clones, roughly 89% of them detected once, and over 4% sits in the top ten. This clonotype was obtained from a man in his 70s with active COVID-19. Specimen: peripheral blood. V gene TRBV5-1 combines with J gene TRBJ2-3, with 11 bases fitting TRBD2. The CDR3 region is CASSPGTSGPSTDTQYF. DNA for the CDR3: TGCGCCAGCAGCCCCGGGACTAGCGGTCCTAGCACAGATACGCAGTATTTT.